This T cell receptor beta chain comes out of a study of T cells in Graves' hyperthyroidism and ophthalmopathy. Amplified regions were TCR beta CDR3 sequences from RNA transcripts. First-round RT-PCR targeting the TCR CDR3 was performed with the HTBI primer set. TCRdb itself ran the multiplex PCR reads through MiXCR, one entry per CDR3 protein. The profile shows 550,000 to 700,000 distinct CDR3 sequences, around 45% of them singletons. The table lists this clonotype with many counts. What it binds is not known. V lost 6 bases and J lost 0; bases outside the gene matches: 5. The CDR3 runs 15 residues. Uncontrolled infection, other autoimmune disease, pregnancy or lactation disqualified patients from enrolment. Thyroid ultrasound, orbital computed tomography, clinical symptoms, and serum thyroxine and TRAb underpinned diagnoses. General study points: The model foresaw ophthalmopathy a median 6.5 months prior to onset. Most expanded thyroid clonotypes above 0.001 recurred in blood.

This chain links TRBV12-3 or TRBV12-4 with TRBJ2-5, with 9 bases lining up with TRBD1. The clonotype comes from an adult woman with Graves' disease, either hyperthyroidism or ophthalmopathy (not recorded which). Sequenced sample: peripheral blood or thyroid tissue (not recorded which). This CDR3 is CASRGTGPYQETQYF. The CDR3 DNA reads as TGTGCCAGCAGGGGGACAGGGCCGTACCAAGAGACCCAGTACTTC.